The entry below describes one T cell receptor beta chain. The sample belongs to a study of T cells in Graves' hyperthyroidism and ophthalmopathy. RNA transcripts served as the template for amplifying TCR beta CDR3 regions. TCR CDR3 regions were first amplified by RT-PCR with HTBI primers. Using its own MiXCR run on the multiplex PCR reads, TCRdb lists one record per CDR3 protein. The sample has 620,000 or so distinct CDR3 sequences; roughly 15% are singletons. V lost 2 bases to trimming and J lost 5 bases, with 13 bases between them. The CDR3 loop spans 14 amino acids. Per the germline V gene, CDR1 is ENHRY and CDR2 is SYGVKD.

The sequence came from a woman aged 50 to 60 with Graves' ophthalmopathy. The sequencing sample was made of blood. This chain links TRBV10-3 with TRBJ2-7; perhaps TRBD2 as D (6 bases). In DNA, the CDR3 is TGTGCCATCAGTGAGCTGGGGGGACCCAACGAGCAGTACTTC. Its protein is CAISELGGPNEQYF.